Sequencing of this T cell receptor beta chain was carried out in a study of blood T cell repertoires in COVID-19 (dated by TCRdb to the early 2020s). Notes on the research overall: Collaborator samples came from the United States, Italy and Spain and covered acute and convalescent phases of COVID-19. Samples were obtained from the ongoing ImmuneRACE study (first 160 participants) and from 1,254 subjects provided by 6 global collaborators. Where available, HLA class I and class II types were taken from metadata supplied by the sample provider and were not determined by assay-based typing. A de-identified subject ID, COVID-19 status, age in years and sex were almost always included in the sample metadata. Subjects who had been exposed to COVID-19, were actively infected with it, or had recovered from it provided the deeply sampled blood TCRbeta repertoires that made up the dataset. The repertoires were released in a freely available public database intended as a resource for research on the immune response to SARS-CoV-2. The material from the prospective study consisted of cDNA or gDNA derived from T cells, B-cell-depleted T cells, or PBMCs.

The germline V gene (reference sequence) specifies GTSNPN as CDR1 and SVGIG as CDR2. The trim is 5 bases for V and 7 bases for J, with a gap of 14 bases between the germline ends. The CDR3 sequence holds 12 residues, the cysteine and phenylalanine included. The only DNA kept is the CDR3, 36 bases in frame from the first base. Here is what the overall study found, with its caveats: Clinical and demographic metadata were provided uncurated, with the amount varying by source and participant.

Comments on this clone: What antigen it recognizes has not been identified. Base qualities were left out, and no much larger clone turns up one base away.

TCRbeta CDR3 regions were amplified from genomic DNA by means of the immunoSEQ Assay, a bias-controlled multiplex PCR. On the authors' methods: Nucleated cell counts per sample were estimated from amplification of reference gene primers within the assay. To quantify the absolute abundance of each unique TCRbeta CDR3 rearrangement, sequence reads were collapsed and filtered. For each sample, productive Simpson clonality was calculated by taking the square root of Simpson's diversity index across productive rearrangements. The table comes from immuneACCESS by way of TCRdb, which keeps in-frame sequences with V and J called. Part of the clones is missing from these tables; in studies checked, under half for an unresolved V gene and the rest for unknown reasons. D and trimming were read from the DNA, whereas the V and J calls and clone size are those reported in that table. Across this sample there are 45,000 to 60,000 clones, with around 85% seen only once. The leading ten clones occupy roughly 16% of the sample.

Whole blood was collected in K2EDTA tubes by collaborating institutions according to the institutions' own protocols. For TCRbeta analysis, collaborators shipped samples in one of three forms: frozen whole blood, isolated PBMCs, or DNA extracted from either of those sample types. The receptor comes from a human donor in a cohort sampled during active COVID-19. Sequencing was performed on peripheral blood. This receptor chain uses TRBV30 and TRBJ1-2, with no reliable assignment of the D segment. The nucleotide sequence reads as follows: TGTGCCTGGGGGAGGGAGGTATCTGGCTACACCTTC. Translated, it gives CAWGREVSGYTF.